The present TCR beta chain was sequenced within a study of T-cell reconstitution after alpha-beta-depleted transplantation in children. Germline V lookup: CDR1 SGHRS, CDR2 YFSETQ. V was cut by 4 bases and J by 3 bases, with 17 bases left in between. The CDR3 is made up of 16 amino acids. Preparation of the TCRbeta library was carried out with unique molecular identifiers. A single record per CDR3 protein comes from TCRdb applying MiXCR to the PCR reads. This table holds hundreds of thousands of distinct CDR3 sequences, around an eighth found once. The rearrangement uses TRBV5-1 and TRBJ2-1; D might be TRBD2 (5 bases). Sequencing was performed on PBMCs from the stem cell graft donor, taken from the stem cell graft. The sequence derives from a human donor who donated a stem cell graft to a child with combined immunodeficiency. CDR3 sequence: CASSRLSLSNYNEQFF. As DNA, the CDR3 is TGCGCCAGCAGCCGACTATCCCTCTCAAACTACAATGAGCAGTTCTTC. The full variable domain, with the rest looked up from reference TRBV5-1 and TRBJ2-1, is KAGVTQTPRYLIKTRGQQVTLSCSPISGHRSVSWYQQTPGQGLQFLFEYFSETQRNKGNFPGRFSGRQFSNSRSEMNVSTLELGDSALYLCASSRLSLSNYNEQFFGPGTRLTVL.